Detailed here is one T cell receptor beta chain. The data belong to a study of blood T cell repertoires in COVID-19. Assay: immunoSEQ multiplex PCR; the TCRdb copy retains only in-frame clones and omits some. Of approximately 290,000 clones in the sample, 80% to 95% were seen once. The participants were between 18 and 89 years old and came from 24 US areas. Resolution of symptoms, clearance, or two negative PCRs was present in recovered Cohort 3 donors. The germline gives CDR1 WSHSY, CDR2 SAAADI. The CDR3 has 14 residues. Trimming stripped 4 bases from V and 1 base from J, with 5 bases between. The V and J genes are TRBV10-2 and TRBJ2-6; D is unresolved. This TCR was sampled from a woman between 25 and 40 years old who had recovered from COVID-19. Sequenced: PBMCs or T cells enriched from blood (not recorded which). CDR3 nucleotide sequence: TGCGCCAGCAGTGTTGAGTCTGGGGCCAACGTCCTGACTTTC. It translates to CASSVESGANVLTF.